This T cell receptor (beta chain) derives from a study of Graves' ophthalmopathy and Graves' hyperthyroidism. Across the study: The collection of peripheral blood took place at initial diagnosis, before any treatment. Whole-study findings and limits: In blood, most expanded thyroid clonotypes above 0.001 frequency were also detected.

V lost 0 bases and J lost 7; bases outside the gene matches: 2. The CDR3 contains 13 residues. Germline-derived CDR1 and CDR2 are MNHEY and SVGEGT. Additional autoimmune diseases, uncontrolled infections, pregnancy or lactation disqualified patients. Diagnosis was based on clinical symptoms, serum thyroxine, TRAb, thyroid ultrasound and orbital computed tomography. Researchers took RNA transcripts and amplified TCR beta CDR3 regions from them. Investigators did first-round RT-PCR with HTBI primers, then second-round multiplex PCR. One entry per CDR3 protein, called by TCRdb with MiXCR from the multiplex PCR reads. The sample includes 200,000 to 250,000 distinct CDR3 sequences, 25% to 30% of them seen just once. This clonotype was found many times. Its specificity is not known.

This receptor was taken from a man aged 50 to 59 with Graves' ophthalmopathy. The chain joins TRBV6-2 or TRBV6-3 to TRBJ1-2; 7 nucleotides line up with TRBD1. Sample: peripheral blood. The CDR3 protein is CASSYSTGSGYTF. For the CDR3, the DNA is TGTGCCAGCAGTTACTCGACAGGGTCTGGCTACACCTTC.